This T cell receptor beta chain is from a study of blood T cells in healthy people across ages. This clonotype appeared many times. Its target is not known. Then a second PCR, running roughly 7 to 12 cycles, was carried out with a sample-barcoded 5' primer and a J-beta primer mix. Each cDNA was tagged by a template-switch adaptor containing 12 random nucleotides. A single record per CDR3 protein comes from TCRdb applying MiXCR to the 5' RACE reads. The data contain some 900,000 distinct CDR3 sequences, around 26% of them singletons. The junction had 3 bases not matched to a gene; V was cut back by 3 bases and J by 2 bases. The CDR3 sequence is 16 residues long. In germline, CDR1 is DFQATT, CDR2 SNEGSKA (reference sequence). Overall study results and limits: Per million T cells, TCR beta diversity dropped roughly linearly as age increased.

A minimum of 7 million PBMCs was isolated per sample. The chain recombines TRBV20-1 with TRBJ2-2; the match to TRBD2 covers 13 bases. The origin of this receptor is a woman over 75 in good health. Sequencing was done on a sample of blood. The CDR3 loop reads CSARGLAGKNTGELFF. For the CDR3, the DNA is TGCAGTGCTAGGGGACTAGCGGGGAAAAACACCGGGGAGCTGTTTTTT.